This TCR beta chain originates from a study of persistence of HIV-infected CD4 T cells (dated by TCRdb to 2018 to 2021). About the full investigation: The median time participants had been on suppressive ART was about 8 years. CMV- and HIV-1 Gag-responding CD4+ T cells were isolated from ART-treated individuals so that antigen-driven clonal expansion of HIV-1-infected cells could be examined. TCRbeta sequencing assessed the clonality of all cells in each sorted population, while proviral sequencing assessed the clonality of infected cells. In the cross-participant TCR cluster analysis, 8 participants were included for CMV and 6 or 7 participants were included for Gag. Peripheral blood samples of up to about 180 mL were obtained at multiple time points, with the exception of a couple of participants, for whom leukapheresis was performed at a single time point.

The treatment or condition label corresponds to: suppressive antiretroviral therapy. A pool of overlapping 15-mer peptides from HIV-1 Gag, at 1 ug per peptide per mL, was used to stimulate the cells. Responding CD4+ T cells were sorted on the basis of upregulation of both CD40 ligand and CD69. Participants were HIV-1-infected adults who started suppressive ART during chronic infection. For at least 4 years, the participants' plasma HIV-1 RNA had been undetectable, below 50 copies/mL. To be included, a participant needed positive CMV serology and a CD4+ T cell count above 400 cells/uL. Before stimulation, PBMCs were isolated using density centrifugation and depleted of CD8+ T cells. CD8-depleted PBMCs were stimulated for 18 hours with anti-CD28/CD49d costimulation, CD40-blocking antibody and enfuvirtide to prevent new infections. Cell sorting was performed on a Beckman Coulter MoFlo Legacy or XDP sorter, and dead cells were excluded with propidium iodide. The QIAamp DNA Mini Kit was used for genomic DNA extraction from samples above one million cells, and the Quick-DNA Microprep Kit was used otherwise.

A note on this clone: This receptor's antigen is unknown. Base quality data are lacking; no much larger clone is found one base away.

CDR1 and CDR2, looked up from the germline V gene, are SGHRS and YFSETQ. The V end loses 7 bases and the J end loses 2 bases, and a stretch of 11 bases separates them. Its CDR3 holds 13 amino acids, cysteine through phenylalanine. Only CDR3 DNA is held: 39 bases, read in frame from base 1. Paper-wide results and their limitations: TCRbeta richness in CMV- and Gag-responding cells was significantly lower than in anti-CD3/anti-CD28-responding cells; CMV-responding cells had higher oligoclonality than CD3/CD28-stimulated and Gag-responding cells. Antigen-responding cells were enriched for expanded CDR3beta sequences that were degenerate, which suggests that CD4+ responses to CMV and Gag underwent convergent selection. Bulk TCR analyses could not be restricted to the rare CMV-responding cells that actually carried HIV-1 proviruses. TCR oligoclonality correlated with proviral oligoclonality within the same sorted populations. Few individuals were included in the study, and only a limited range of antigens was tested.

The immunoSEQ hsTCRB assay version 4 in survey mode was used to sequence TCRbeta repertoires from genomic DNA. For TCRbeta sequencing, genomic DNA was diluted to roughly 9.4 ng/uL, with up to roughly 1 ug used per sample. In the authors' own workflow: ImmunoSeq Analyzer 3.0 was used for analysis of TCRbeta data, and diversity was computed on productive nucleotide rearrangements. The improved Chao index was used to estimate lower-bound TCR diversity, and the Gini coefficient was used to estimate clonality using the Immunarch R package. When different nucleotide rearrangements encoded the same CDR3beta amino acid sequence, each rearrangement was treated as a distinct clonotype. TCRbeta sequences significantly enriched in antigen-responding cells relative to anti-CD3/anti-CD28-activated cells were identified by differential abundance analysis. TCRs were clustered by predicted peptide-MHC specificity with GLIPH2, both within individual participants and across merged participant data sets. TCRdb retrieved this table from immuneACCESS and kept in-frame rearrangements only. Not all clones are present; in checked studies, unresolved V genes account for under half, and no reason is known for the remainder. V and J calls and clone size are as listed in that table; D and trimming were resolved from the DNA. The table for this sample lists 24,000 or so clones; 74% of them were counted only once. Of the sample, about 1.8% is held by the ten largest clones.

This clonotype was obtained from an adult man with HIV who was CMV-seropositive. The sequencing here drew on CD4+ T cells sorted from PBMCs after approximately 20-hour stimulation, taken from a patient who received antiretroviral therapy. The cell subset or site label, read with the paper, signifies: CD40L+CD69+ CD4 T cells responding to HIV-1 Gag peptides. This sequence uses TRBV5-1 and TRBJ2-3; too little of a D gene remains to name it. The DNA is TGCGCCAGCGGTCGGGTGACCACAGATACGCAGTATTTT. It specifies CASGRVTTDTQYF.